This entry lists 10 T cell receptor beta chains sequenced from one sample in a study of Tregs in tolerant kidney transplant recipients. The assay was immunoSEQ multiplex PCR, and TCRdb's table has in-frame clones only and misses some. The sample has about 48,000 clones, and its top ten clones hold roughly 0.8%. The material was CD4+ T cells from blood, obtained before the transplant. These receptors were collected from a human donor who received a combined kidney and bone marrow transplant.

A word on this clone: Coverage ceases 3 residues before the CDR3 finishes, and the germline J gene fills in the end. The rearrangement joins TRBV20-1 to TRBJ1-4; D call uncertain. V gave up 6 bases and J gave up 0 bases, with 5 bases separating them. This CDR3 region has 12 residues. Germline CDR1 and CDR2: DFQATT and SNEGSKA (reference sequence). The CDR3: CSAPATNEKLFF. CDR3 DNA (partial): TGCAGTGCCCCAGCAACTAATGAAAAA.

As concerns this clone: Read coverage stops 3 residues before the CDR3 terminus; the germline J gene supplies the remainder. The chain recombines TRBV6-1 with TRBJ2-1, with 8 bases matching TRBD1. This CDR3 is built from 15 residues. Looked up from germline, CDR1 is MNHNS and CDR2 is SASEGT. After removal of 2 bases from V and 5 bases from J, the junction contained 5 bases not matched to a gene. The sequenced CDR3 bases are TGTGCCAGCAGTGAATTGCAGGGGGCAAACAATGAG. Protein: CASSELQGANNE. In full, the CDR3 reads CASSELQGANNEQFF.

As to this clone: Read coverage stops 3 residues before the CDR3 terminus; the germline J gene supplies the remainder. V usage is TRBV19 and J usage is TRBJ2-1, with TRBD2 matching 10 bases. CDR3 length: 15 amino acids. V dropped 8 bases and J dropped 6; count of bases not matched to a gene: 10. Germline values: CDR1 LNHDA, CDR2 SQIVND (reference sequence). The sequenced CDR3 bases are TGTGCCAGTCTAAGCGGGAGGGAATGGGCCAATGAG. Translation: CASLSGREWANE. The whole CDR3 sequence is CASLSGREWANEQFF.

The DNA read from the CDR3 is TGTGCCAGCAGCTTGGTAGGGGGCGATCAGCCC. It codes for CASSLVGGDQP. The entire CDR3 reads CASSLVGGDQPQHF. The chain carries TRBV7-2 and TRBJ1-5, with 7 bases aligning to TRBD1. The read is 3 residues too short to cover the CDR3 end, so that end is filled in from the germline J gene. V shed 3 bases and J 5 bases; nucleotides not matched to a gene: 4. The CDR3 has 14 amino acids. The germline gives CDR1 SGHTA, CDR2 FQGNSA.

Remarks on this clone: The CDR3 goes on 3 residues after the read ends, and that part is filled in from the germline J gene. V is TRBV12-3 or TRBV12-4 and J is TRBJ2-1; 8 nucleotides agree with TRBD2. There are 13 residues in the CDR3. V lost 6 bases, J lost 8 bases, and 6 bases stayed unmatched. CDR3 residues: CASRRGEGYEQFF. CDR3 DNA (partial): TGTGCCAGCAGGCGGGGGGAGGGTTATGAG.

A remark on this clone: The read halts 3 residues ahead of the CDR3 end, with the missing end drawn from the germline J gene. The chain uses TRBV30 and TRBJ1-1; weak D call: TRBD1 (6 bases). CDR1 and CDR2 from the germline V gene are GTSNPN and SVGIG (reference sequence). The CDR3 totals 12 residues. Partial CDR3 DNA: TGTGCCTGGAGTACAGGGTCCAAAGAA. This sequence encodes CAWSTGSKE. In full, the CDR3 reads CAWSTGSKEAFF.

The covered CDR3 bases are TGTGCCAGCAGCCCTAGCCGGGGTGAG. It specifies CASSPSRGE. The full CDR3 reads CASSPSRGEQFF. The chain recombines TRBV7-2 with TRBJ2-1; D is possibly TRBD2 (5 bases). Coverage ceases 3 residues before the CDR3 finishes, and the germline J gene fills in the end. Trimming shortened V by 5 bases and J by 9 bases, and 11 bases separated the two germline ends. The germline V gene has CDR1 SGHTA and CDR2 FQGNSA. The length of the CDR3 is 12 residues.

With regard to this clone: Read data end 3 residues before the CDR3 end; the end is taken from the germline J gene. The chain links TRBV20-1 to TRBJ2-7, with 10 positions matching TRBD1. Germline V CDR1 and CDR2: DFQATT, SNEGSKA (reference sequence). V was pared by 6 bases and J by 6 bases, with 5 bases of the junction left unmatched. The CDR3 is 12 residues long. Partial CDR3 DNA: TGCAGTGCGAGGACAGGGGGAGGCGAG. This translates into CSARTGGGE. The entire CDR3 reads CSARTGGGEQYF.

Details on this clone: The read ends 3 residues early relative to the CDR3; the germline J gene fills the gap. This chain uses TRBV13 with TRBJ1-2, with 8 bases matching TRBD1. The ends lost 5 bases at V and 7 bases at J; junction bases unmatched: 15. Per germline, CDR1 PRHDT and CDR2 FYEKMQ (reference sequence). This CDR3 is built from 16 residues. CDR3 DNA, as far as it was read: TGTGCCAGCAGCCTCTCCCCCCAGGGGGCGCGAAGTGGC. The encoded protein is CASSLSPQGARSG. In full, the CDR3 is CASSLSPQGARSGYTF.

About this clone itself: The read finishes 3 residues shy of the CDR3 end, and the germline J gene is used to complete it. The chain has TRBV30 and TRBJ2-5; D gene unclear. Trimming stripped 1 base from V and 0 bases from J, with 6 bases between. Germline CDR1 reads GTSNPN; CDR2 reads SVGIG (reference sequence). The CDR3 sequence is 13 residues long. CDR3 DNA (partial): TGTGCCTGGAGTGGCACAGACCAAGAGACC. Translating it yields CAWSGTDQET. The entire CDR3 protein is CAWSGTDQETQYF.